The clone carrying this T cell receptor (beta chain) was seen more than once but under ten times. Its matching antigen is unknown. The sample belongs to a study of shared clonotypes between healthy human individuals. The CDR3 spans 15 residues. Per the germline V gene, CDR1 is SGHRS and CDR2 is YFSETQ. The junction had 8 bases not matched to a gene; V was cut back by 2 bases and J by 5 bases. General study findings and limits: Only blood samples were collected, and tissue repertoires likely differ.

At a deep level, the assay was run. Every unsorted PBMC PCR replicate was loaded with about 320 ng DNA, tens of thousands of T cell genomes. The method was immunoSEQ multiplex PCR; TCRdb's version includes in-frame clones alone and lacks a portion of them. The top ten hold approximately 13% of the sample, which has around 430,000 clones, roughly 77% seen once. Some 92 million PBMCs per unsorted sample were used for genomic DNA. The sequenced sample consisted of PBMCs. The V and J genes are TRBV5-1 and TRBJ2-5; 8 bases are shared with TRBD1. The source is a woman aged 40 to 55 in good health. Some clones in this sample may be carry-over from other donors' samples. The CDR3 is CASSFGGNRGETQYF. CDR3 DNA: TGCGCCAGCAGCTTTGGCGGGAACAGGGGGGAGACCCAGTACTTC. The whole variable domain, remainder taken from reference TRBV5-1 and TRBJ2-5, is KAGVTQTPRYLIKTRGQQVTLSCSPISGHRSVSWYQQTPGQGLQFLFEYFSETQRNKGNFPGRFSGRQFSNSRSEMNVSTLELGDSALYLCASSFGGNRGETQYFGPGTRLLVL.